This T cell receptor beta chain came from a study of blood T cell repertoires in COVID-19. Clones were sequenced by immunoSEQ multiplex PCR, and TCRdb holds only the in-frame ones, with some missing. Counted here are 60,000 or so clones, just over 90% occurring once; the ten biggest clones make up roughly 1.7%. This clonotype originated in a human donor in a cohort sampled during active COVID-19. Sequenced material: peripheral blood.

CDR3: CASKSDGGNTIYF. In nucleotides, the CDR3 is TGTGCCAGCAAGTCTGACGGGGGAAACACCATATATTTT. V usage is TRBV27 and J usage is TRBJ1-3, with no clear D. Germline V gives CDR1 MNHEY, CDR2 SMNVEV (reference sequence). The CDR3 runs 13 residues. Trimming cost V 7 bases and J 4 bases, with 11 bases left between them.